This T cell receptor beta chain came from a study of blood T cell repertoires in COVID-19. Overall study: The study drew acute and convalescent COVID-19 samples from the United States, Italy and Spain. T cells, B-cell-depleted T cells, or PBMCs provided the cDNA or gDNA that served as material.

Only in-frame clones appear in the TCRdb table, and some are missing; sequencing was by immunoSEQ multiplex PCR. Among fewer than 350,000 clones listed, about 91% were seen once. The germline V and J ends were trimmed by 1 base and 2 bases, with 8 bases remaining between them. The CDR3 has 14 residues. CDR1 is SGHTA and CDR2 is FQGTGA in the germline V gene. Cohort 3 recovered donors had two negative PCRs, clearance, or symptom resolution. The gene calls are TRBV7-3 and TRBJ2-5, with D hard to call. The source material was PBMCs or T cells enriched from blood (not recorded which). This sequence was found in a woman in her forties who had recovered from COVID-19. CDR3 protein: CASSLSPAQETQYF. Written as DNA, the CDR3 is TGTGCCAGCAGCTTAAGCCCAGCGCAAGAGACCCAGTACTTC.